A single sample gave rise to the 21 T cell receptor beta chains below, sequenced in a study of OX40 agonist ivuxolimab in advanced cancers. The method was immunoSEQ multiplex PCR; TCRdb's version includes in-frame clones alone and lacks a portion of them. The sample holds about 40,000 clones, approximately 78% seen once. The input for sequencing was CD4+ or CD8+ T cells sorted from blood, taken in a trial of the OX40 agonist ivuxolimab. The source is an adult with an advanced solid tumor such as melanoma, head and neck, liver or kidney cancer.

The chain is built from TRBV7-2 and TRBJ1-1, with TRBD1 identical over 10 bases. V trimming: 5 bases; J trimming: 3 bases; junction bases outside the gene matches: 6. The length of the CDR3 is 15 residues. CDR1 and CDR2 (germline): SGHTA, FQGNSA. In nucleotides, the CDR3 is TGTGCCAGCAGCCGACGACAGGGGGCCGACACTGAAGCTTTCTTT. This encodes CASSRRQGADTEAFF.

The chain is built from TRBV6-1 and TRBJ2-7; D might be TRBD1 (6 bases). In germline, CDR1 is MNHNS, CDR2 SASEGT. The CDR3 covers 11 residues. Trimming took off 6 bases at V and 5 bases at J, with 8 bases between the two ends. This CDR3 reads CASSYRDEQYF. CDR3 sequence (DNA): TGTGCCAGCAGCTACAGGGACGAGCAGTACTTC.

This chain links TRBV7-6 with TRBJ2-3; 8 bases map to TRBD2. Germline V CDR1 and CDR2: SGHVS, FNYEAQ. The CDR3 is 17 residues long. The V gene end was trimmed by 5 bases and the J gene end by 4 bases; junction bases not matched to a gene: 14. CDR3 coding DNA: TGTGCCAGCAGCCCTTTCCGGAGGAGCGGGGGCGCAGATACGCAGTATTTT. Protein: CASSPFRRSGGADTQYF.

The J gene is TRBJ2-1, the V gene TRBV11-2; no firm D call. The V gene lost 2 bases and the J gene lost 9 bases, with 8 bases spanning the gap. The germline V gene has CDR1 SGHAT and CDR2 FQNNGV. The CDR3 totals 12 residues. The CDR3, as DNA: TGTGCCAGCAGCTTATGGGCAGTTGAGCAGTTCTTC. Protein: CASSLWAVEQFF.

This rearrangement joins TRBV6-4 to TRBJ2-7, with a weak D call TRBD2 (5 bases). Germline CDR1 reads MRHNA; CDR2 reads SNTAGT. Trimming took off 6 bases at V and 4 bases at J, with 19 bases between the two ends. The CDR3 loop spans 15 amino acids. In DNA, the CDR3 is TGTGCCAGCAGGCCTTCCCCGAGGGATAGGTACGAGCAGTACTTC. Its translation: CASRPSPRDRYEQYF.

The chain combines TRBV7-3 with TRBJ2-7; D unclear. This CDR3 spans 13 amino acids. The V end was cut by 2 bases, the J end by 3 bases, with 8 bases between. CDR1 and CDR2 from the germline V gene are SGHTA and FQGTGA. CDR3 coding DNA: TGTGCCAGCAGCTTATTGGGTTACTACGAGCAGTACTTC. Amino acid sequence: CASSLLGYYEQYF. The variable domain in full, with the rest retrieved from reference TRBV7-3 and TRBJ2-7, is GAGVSQTPSNKVTEKGKYVELRCDPISGHTALYWYRQSLGQGPEFLIYFQGTGAADDSGLPNDRFFAVRPEGSVSTLKIQRTERGDSAVYLCASSLLGYYEQYFGPGTRLTVT.

V gene TRBV6-1 combines with J gene TRBJ2-5; the match to TRBD2 covers 7 bases. The CDR3 sequence is 11 residues long. The J segment lost 14 bases and the V segment lost 3 bases, leaving 6 bases of the junction unmatched. Germline lookup yields CDR1 MNHNS and CDR2 SASEGT. The CDR3 DNA is TGTGCCAGCAGTGATGGTAGCGGGCGCTACTTC. Translation: CASSDGSGRYF.

The chain uses TRBV5-1 and TRBJ1-4, with D tentatively TRBD1 (5 bases). Trimming took 4 bases from V and 7 from J, leaving 14 bases between them. The CDR3 is 14 residues long. Germline CDR1 SGHRS, CDR2 YFSETQ. The CDR3: CASSLARGSEKLFF. The DNA for the CDR3 is TGCGCCAGCAGCCTTGCGAGGGGAAGTGAAAAACTGTTTTTT.

The chain employs TRBV6-5 and TRBJ2-4; no firm D call. The germline V gene encodes CDR1 MNHEY and CDR2 SVGAGI. Trimming took off 7 bases at V and 3 bases at J, with 7 bases between the two ends. The CDR3 length is 12 residues. CDR3 DNA sequence: TGTGCCAGCAACAGACACAAAAACATTCAGTACTTC. This gives the protein CASNRHKNIQYF.

The chain uses TRBV10-3 and TRBJ1-1, with TRBD1 matching 9 bases. Looked up from germline, CDR1 is ENHRY and CDR2 is SYGVKD. V lost 4 bases to trimming and J lost 3 bases; unmatched junction nucleotides: 3. The CDR3 spans 14 residues. CDR3 nucleotides: TGTGCCATCAGTGGACAGGGGGTTGACACTGAAGCTTTCTTT. This encodes CAISGQGVDTEAFF.

This CDR3 is CASSDHRVENTGELFF. The CDR3 coding sequence is TGTGCCAGCAGTGACCACAGGGTAGAGAACACCGGGGAGCTGTTTTTT. The V call is TRBV2, the J call TRBJ2-2; a weak D match, TRBD1 (6 bases). Trimming took off 3 bases at V and 1 base at J, with 12 bases between the two ends. Germline CDR1 reads SNHLY; CDR2 reads FYNNEI. The CDR3 has 16 residues.

The chain carries TRBV7-2 and TRBJ2-5, with 10 positions matching TRBD2. The CDR3 loop spans 16 amino acids. The J segment lost 5 bases and the V segment lost 6 bases, leaving 12 bases of the junction unmatched. CDR1 and CDR2 from the germline V gene are SGHTA and FQGNSA. The CDR3 spells CASSKGQRGGLETQYF. In nucleotides, the CDR3 is TGTGCCAGCAGTAAAGGCCAGCGGGGGGGCCTTGAGACCCAGTACTTC. The complete variable domain, with remaining parts taken from reference TRBV7-2 and TRBJ2-5, reads GAGVSQSPSNKVTEKGKDVELRCDPISGHTALYWYRQSLGQGLEFLIYFQGNSAPDKSGLPSDRFSAERTGGSVSTLTIQRTQQEDSAVYLCASSKGQRGGLETQYFGPGTRLLVL.

This clone came up a few times. The chain has TRBV10-2 and TRBJ2-1, with unresolved D. The V end lost 7 bases, the J end lost 6 bases, and 16 bases lay between the germline ends. Germline V CDR1 and CDR2: WSHSY, SAAADI. The CDR3 spans 14 residues. The CDR3 loop is CASNRDSPLNEQFF. The CDR3 DNA follows: TGCGCCAGCAACCGCGACTCGCCGCTCAATGAGCAGTTCTTC.

The chain combines TRBV2 with TRBJ2-5, with 11 positions matching TRBD2. In germline, CDR1 is SNHLY, CDR2 FYNNEI. The V segment lost 6 bases and the J segment 5 bases; nucleotides outside the gene matches: 5. The CDR3 length is 14 residues. The CDR3 is CASRDRTSGETQYF. Here the CDR3 DNA reads TGTGCCAGCAGGGACCGGACTAGCGGGGAGACCCAGTACTTC.

This clone was observed a single time. V is TRBV19 and J is TRBJ2-5, with 9 bases lining up with TRBD1. Germline trimming cut 3 bases from V and 6 bases from J; bases unmatched to any gene: 2. Germline lookup yields CDR1 LNHDA and CDR2 SQIVND (reference sequence). The CDR3 runs 13 residues. Written as DNA, the CDR3 is TGTGCCAGTAGTATCGGACAGGGGCAGACCCAGTACTTC. The encoded protein is CASSIGQGQTQYF.

The chain couples TRBV18 to TRBJ2-2; 9 positions match TRBD1. Looked up from germline, CDR1 is KGHSH and CDR2 is LQKENI. With 1 base clipped from V and 2 bases from J, the junction kept 8 bases outside the gene matches. The CDR3 covers 18 residues. The CDR3 region has the DNA TGTGCCAGCTCACCACTTACTATGACAGGGGGAAACACCGGGGAGCTGTTTTTT. This gives the protein CASSPLTMTGGNTGELFF.

This clone was observed once. V and J are TRBV5-6 and TRBJ2-5; perhaps D is TRBD1 or TRBD2 (6 bases each). There are 14 residues in the CDR3. The V gene lost 4 bases and the J gene lost 3 bases, with 13 bases spanning the gap. Germline V CDR1 and CDR2: SGHDT, YYEEEE. This CDR3 reads CASSPGGVEETQYF. In DNA form, the CDR3 reads TGTGCCAGCAGCCCCGGGGGCGTAGAAGAGACCCAGTACTTC.

The CDR3 DNA follows: TGTGCCAGTACCACCTGGGCGGGGATCGGCAATCAGCCCCAGCATTTT. Translation gives CASTTWAGIGNQPQHF. This chain links TRBV19 with TRBJ1-5; D is unclear. The germline gives CDR1 LNHDA, CDR2 SQIVND (reference sequence). The V and J ends lost 7 bases and 2 bases respectively, with 18 bases between them. The CDR3 length is 16 residues.

CDR3 nucleotide sequence: TGCGCCAGCAGCCCGGGACTAGCGGCAGATACGCAGTATTTT. This gives the protein CASSPGLAADTQYF. The genes are TRBV5-1 and TRBJ2-3, with 11 bases aligning to TRBD2. V dropped 4 bases and J dropped 4; count of bases not matched to a gene: 2. The V gene's germline CDR1 is SGHRS and CDR2 YFSETQ. CDR3 length: 14 residues. Based on the CDR3 plus reference TRBV5-1 and TRBJ2-3, the full variable domain is KAGVTQTPRYLIKTRGQQVTLSCSPISGHRSVSWYQQTPGQGLQFLFEYFSETQRNKGNFPGRFSGRQFSNSRSEMNVSTLELGDSALYLCASSPGLAADTQYFGPGTRLTVL.

The rearrangement uses TRBV5-4 and TRBJ2-7, with a possible D match to TRBD2 (5 bases). V lost 1 base, J lost 1 base, and 9 bases lay in between. Germline values: CDR1 SGHNT, CDR2 YYREEE (reference sequence). The CDR3 length is 14 residues. The CDR3 DNA reads TGTGCCAGCAGCTTGCGGGAAGGTTCCTACGAGCAGTACTTC. Translation: CASSLREGSYEQYF.

This chain joins TRBV2 and TRBJ1-4; D is perhaps TRBD1 (5 bases). Trimming removed 7 bases from V and 3 bases from J, with 15 bases in between. Germline CDR1 is SNHLY and CDR2 is FYNNEI. There are 15 residues in the CDR3. CDR3: CASILFGGANEKLFF. CDR3 bases: TGTGCCAGCATTCTCTTCGGGGGGGCTAATGAAAAACTGTTTTTT. Full variable domain (outside the CDR3, taken from reference TRBV2 and TRBJ1-4): EPEVTQTPSHQVTQMGQEVILRCVPISNHLYFYWYRQILGQKVEFLVSFYNNEISEKSEIFDDQFSVERPDGSNFTLKIRSTKLEDSAMYFCASILFGGANEKLFFGSGTQLSVL.